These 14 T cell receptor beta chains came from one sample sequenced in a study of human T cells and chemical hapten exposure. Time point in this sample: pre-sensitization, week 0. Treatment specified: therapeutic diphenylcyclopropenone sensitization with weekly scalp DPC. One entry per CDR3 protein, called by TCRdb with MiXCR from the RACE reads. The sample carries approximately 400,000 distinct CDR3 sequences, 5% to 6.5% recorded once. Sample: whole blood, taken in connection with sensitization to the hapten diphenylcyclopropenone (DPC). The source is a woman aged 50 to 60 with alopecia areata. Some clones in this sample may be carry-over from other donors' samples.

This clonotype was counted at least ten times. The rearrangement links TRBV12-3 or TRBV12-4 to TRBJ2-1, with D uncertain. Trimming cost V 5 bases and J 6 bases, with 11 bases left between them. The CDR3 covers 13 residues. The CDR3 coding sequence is TGTGCCAGCAGTCCCGGACCGTTCAATGAGCAGTTCTTC. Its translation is CASSPGPFNEQFF.

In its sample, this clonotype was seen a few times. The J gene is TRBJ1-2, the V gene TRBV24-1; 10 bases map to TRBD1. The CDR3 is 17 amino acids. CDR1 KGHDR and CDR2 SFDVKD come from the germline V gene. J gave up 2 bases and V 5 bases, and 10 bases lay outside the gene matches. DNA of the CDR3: TGTGCCACCAGTGGGGCCCCGGGACAGGGGAAAAACTATGGCTACACCTTC. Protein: CATSGAPGQGKNYGYTF.

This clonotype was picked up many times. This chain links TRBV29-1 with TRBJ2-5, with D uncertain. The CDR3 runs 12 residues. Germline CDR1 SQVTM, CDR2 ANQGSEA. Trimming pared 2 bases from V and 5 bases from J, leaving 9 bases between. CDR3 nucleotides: TGCAGCGTTGAACGCGGTCCGGAGACCCAGTACTTC. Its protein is CSVERGPETQYF.

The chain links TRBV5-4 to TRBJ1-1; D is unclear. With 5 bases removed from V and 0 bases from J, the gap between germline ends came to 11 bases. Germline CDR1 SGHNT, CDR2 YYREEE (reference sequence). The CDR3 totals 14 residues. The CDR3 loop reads CASRIGGMNTEAFF. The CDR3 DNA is TGTGCCAGCAGAATCGGAGGTATGAACACTGAAGCTTTCTTT.

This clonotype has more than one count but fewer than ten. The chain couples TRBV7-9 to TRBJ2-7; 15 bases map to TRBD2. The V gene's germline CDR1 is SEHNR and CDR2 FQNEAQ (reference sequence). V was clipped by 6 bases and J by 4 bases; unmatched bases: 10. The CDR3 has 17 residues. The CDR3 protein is CASRPGLAGGTGYEQYF. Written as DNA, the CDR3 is TGTGCCAGCAGGCCGGGACTAGCGGGAGGCACGGGGTACGAGCAGTACTTC.

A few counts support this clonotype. CDR3 DNA sequence: TGTGCCAGCAGCGTAGTGAGCGGGGAACTAGCCGAGCAGTACTTC. Translation: CASSVVSGELAEQYF. This chain uses TRBV9 with TRBJ2-7; 7 nucleotides line up with TRBD2. V lost 0 bases and J lost 6; bases outside the gene matches: 9. Germline V gene data show CDR1 as SGDLS and CDR2 as YYNGEE. This CDR3 spans 15 amino acids. Looking up the rest from reference TRBV9 and TRBJ2-7 gives the full variable domain: DSGVTQTPKHLITATGQRVTLRCSPRSGDLSVYWYQQSLDQGLQFLIQYYNGEERAKGNILERFSAQQFPDLHSELNLSSLELGDSALYFCASSVVSGELAEQYFGPGTRLTVT.

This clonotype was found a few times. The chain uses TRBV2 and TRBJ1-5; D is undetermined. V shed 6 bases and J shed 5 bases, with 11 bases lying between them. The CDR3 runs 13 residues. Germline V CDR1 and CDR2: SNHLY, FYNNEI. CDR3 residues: CASSVDEDQPQHF. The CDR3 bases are TGTGCCAGCAGCGTGGACGAGGATCAGCCCCAGCATTTT.

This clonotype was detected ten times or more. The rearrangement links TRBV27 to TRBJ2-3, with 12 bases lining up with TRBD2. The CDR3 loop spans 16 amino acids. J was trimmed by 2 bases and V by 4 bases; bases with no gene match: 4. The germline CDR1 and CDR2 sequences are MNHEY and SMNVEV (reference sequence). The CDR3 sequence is CASSSLAGGSTDTQYF. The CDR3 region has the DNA TGTGCCAGCAGTTCACTAGCGGGAGGCTCCACAGATACGCAGTATTTT.

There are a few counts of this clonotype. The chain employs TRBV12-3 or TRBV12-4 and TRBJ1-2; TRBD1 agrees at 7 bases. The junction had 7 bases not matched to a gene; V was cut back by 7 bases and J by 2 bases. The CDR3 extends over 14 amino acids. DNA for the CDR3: TGTGCCAGCATTAGTACAGGGGCCAACTATGGCTACACCTTC. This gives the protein CASISTGANYGYTF.

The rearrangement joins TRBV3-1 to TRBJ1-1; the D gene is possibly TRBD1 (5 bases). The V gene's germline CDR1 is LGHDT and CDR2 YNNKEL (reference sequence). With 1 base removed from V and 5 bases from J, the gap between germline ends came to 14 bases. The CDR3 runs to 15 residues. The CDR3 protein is CASSQVGQGKTEAFF. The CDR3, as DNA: TGTGCCAGCAGCCAAGTTGGGCAGGGAAAGACTGAAGCTTTCTTT.

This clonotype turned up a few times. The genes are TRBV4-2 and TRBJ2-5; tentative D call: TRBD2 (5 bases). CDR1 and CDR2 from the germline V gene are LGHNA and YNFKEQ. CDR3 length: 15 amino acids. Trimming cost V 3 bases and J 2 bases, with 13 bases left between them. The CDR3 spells CASSQGRVGQETQYF. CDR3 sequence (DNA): TGTGCCAGCAGCCAGGGGAGAGTAGGGCAAGAGACCCAGTACTTC.

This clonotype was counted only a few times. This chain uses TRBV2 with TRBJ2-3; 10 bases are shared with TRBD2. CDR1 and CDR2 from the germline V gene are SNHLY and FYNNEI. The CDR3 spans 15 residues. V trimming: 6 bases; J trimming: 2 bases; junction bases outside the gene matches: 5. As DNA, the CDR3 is TGTGCCAGCAGGCCAGCGGGGGGGCCCACAGATACGCAGTATTTT. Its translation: CASRPAGGPTDTQYF.

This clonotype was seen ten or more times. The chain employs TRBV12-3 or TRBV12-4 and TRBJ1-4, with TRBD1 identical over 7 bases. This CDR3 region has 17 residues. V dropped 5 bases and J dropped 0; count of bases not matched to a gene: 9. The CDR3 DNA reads TGTGCCAGCAGTGGGGGACAGTCATTAGCAACTAATGAAAAACTGTTTTTT. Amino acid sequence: CASSGGQSLATNEKLFF.

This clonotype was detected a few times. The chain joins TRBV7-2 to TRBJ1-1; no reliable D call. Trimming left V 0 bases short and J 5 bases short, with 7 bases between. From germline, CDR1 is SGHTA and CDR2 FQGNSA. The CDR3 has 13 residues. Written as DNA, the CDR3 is TGTGCCAGCAGCTTAGCTCCGTTTACTGAAGCTTTCTTT. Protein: CASSLAPFTEAFF.